One and the same sample provided the 10 T cell receptor beta chains below, sequenced in a study of cytomegalovirus exposure and HLA in healthy donors. TCRdb keeps only in-frame clones here, not all; method: immunoSEQ multiplex PCR. The table includes roughly 200,000 clones, 80% to 90% detected once. The sample taken for sequencing was PBMCs. These receptors all stem from a woman in her thirties in good health and CMV-seronegative.

This chain joins TRBV5-1 and TRBJ2-3, with 9 bases lining up with TRBD2. The CDR3 spans 17 residues. Germline V gene sequence: CDR1 SGHRS, CDR2 YFSETQ. With 1 base clipped from V and 4 bases from J, the junction kept 10 bases outside the gene matches. CDR3 sequence: CASSLIVSGRTPDTQYF. In DNA form, the CDR3 reads TGCGCCAGCAGCTTGATTGTGAGCGGGAGGACCCCAGATACGCAGTATTTT.

In regard to this clone: Other DNA variants within this sample encode the same CDR3. This sequence joins TRBV6-1 and TRBJ1-2; TRBD1 matches 7 bases. Germline V CDR1 and CDR2: MNHNS, SASEGT. This CDR3 is built from 14 residues. The trim removed 3 bases at V and 4 bases at J, leaving 5 bases unmatched. The CDR3 loop reads CASSDRQGLYGYTF. The CDR3 region has the DNA TGTGCCAGCAGTGACCGACAGGGCCTCTATGGCTACACCTTC.

J is TRBJ2-1 and V is TRBV27, with D unresolved. Germline loops: CDR1 MNHEY, CDR2 SMNVEV (reference sequence). Deletions cut 4 bases from V and 8 bases from J, with 15 bases between. The CDR3 runs 14 residues. CDR3 protein: CASSSNPLVHEQFF. The CDR3 nucleotides are TGTGCCAGCAGTTCCAATCCTCTAGTCCATGAGCAGTTCTTC.

The V call is TRBV7-8, the J call TRBJ1-2; maybe TRBD1 (5 bases). The germline V gene encodes CDR1 SGHVS and CDR2 FQNEAQ. The V end lost 5 bases, the J end lost 4 bases, and 11 bases lay between the germline ends. This CDR3 region has 13 residues. The CDR3 is CASSPDRSYGYTF. CDR3 nucleotide sequence: TGTGCCAGCAGCCCCGACAGATCCTATGGCTACACCTTC.

V usage is TRBV30 and J usage is TRBJ1-1; 7 positions match TRBD1. V lost 2 bases to trimming and J lost 4 bases; unmatched junction nucleotides: 7. The CDR3 is made up of 14 amino acids. Germline V CDR1 and CDR2: GTSNPN, SVGIG (reference sequence). The CDR3 loop reads CAWSSKTGITEAFF. CDR3 nucleotide sequence: TGTGCCTGGAGTTCGAAGACAGGGATCACTGAAGCTTTCTTT.

This chain uses TRBV6-5 with TRBJ2-1; D perhaps matches TRBD2 (5 bases). V lost 7 bases and J 0 bases, leaving 10 bases between the germline ends. The CDR3 extends over 14 amino acids. CDR1 and CDR2 (germline): MNHEY, SVGAGI. CDR3 residues: CASKRLISYNEQFF. In DNA, the CDR3 is TGTGCCAGCAAGCGACTAATCTCCTACAATGAGCAGTTCTTC.

V gene TRBV12-5 combines with J gene TRBJ2-3; 8 bases line up with TRBD2. From germline, CDR1 is LGHNT and CDR2 FRNRAP. The junction had 9 bases not matched to a gene; V was cut back by 4 bases and J by 6 bases. CDR3 length: 15 residues. The CDR3 spells CASGSGLVRADTQYF. The CDR3 bases are TGTGCTAGTGGTTCGGGACTAGTACGTGCGGATACGCAGTATTTT.

The chain has TRBV18 and TRBJ1-4; D is perhaps TRBD1 (5 bases). Germline CDR1 KGHSH, CDR2 LQKENI. V was cut by 6 bases and J by 6 bases, with 14 bases left in between. This CDR3 region has 14 residues. The CDR3 loop is CASSDGTPHEKLFF. The CDR3 DNA sequence: TGTGCCAGCTCGGACGGGACTCCTCATGAAAAACTGTTTTTT.

This clone was found a few times. The chain employs TRBV6-4 and TRBJ1-2; TRBD1 agrees at 11 bases. CDR3 length: 12 residues. The V segment lost 6 bases and the J segment 8 bases; nucleotides outside the gene matches: 2. Germline V lookup: CDR1 MRHNA, CDR2 SNTAGT. In nucleotides, the CDR3 is TGTGCCAGCAGGGGACAGGGGGGAGGCTACACCTTC. Its protein is CASRGQGGGYTF.

The chain links TRBV7-2 to TRBJ1-2; D is perhaps TRBD1 (5 bases). CDR3 length: 14 amino acids. CDR1 SGHTA and CDR2 FQGNSA come from the germline V gene. Trimming left V 2 bases short and J 8 bases short, with 15 bases between. CDR3 protein: CASSLTGGRDGYTF. DNA for the CDR3: TGTGCCAGCAGCTTAACGGGGGGTAGGGACGGCTACACCTTC.